A selection of T cell receptor beta chains follows, all from one sample in a study of OX40 agonist ivuxolimab in advanced cancers. This table comes from immunoSEQ multiplex PCR, and its TCRdb copy is limited to in-frame clones, with some not included. The table records tens of thousands of clones, roughly 90% of them present only once. Specimen: CD4+ or CD8+ T cells sorted from blood, collected in a trial of the OX40 agonist ivuxolimab. The receptors derive from an adult with an advanced solid tumor such as melanoma, head and neck, liver or kidney cancer. CDR3s include the opening cysteine and the closing phenylalanine or tryptophan. The D gene is left open where the match is weak.

d_call,v_call,j_call,cdr3_aa
TRBD1,TRBV2,TRBJ2-3,CASRTGSTDTQYF
TRBD1,TRBV19,TRBJ1-2,CASSTDQGAPANYGYTF
.,TRBV28,TRBJ1-5,CASSLSPPSVNNQPQHF
.,TRBV2,TRBJ2-2,CASCRAVNTGELFF
.,TRBV27,TRBJ2-2,CASSFTGIAGELFF
.,TRBV5-1,TRBJ2-1,CASSLVGRNYNEQFF
TRBD1,TRBV7-2,TRBJ2-7,CASSLVSGQGFDYEQYF
TRBD2,TRBV5-6,TRBJ2-5,CASSLLASSETQYF
.,TRBV30,TRBJ2-1,CAWSWDGPNEQFF
.,TRBV29-1,TRBJ1-1,CSVDRGGLNTEAFF
.,TRBV19,TRBJ2-2,CASSITANTGELFF